This T cell receptor beta chain was obtained from a study of ipilimumab plus nivolumab after autologous stem cell transplantation. Overall study context: Patients received a median of roughly 5 ipilimumab and 8 or 9 nivolumab doses. General study points: Authors suggest TCR repertoire, Treg phenotype and gut microbiota support further study.

This CDR3 has 16 residues. CDR1 MGHRA and CDR2 YSYEKL come from the germline V gene. In the case of this clone: Antigen unknown. The junction does not match germline at one end; this may be a read error.

Starting 14 to 28 days after autologous transplant, ipilimumab 1 mg/kg was given. Through week 26, nivolumab 3 mg/kg IV was given weeks 1, 4, 7, 10, then biweekly. TCRdb keeps only in-frame clones here, not all; method: immunoSEQ multiplex PCR. The table records about 17,000 clones, around four fifths of them present only once. The TCR originated in a male donor with diffuse large B-cell lymphoma. Source: PBMCs, taken in a trial of ipilimumab plus nivolumab as post-transplant consolidation. V is TRBV4-1 and J is TRBJ1-2; 8 bases align to TRBD1. CDR3 DNA sequence: TGTGCCAGCAGCCGCAACCTACAGGGGGAGAGCTATGGCTACACCTTC. As protein: CASSRNLQGESYGYTF.